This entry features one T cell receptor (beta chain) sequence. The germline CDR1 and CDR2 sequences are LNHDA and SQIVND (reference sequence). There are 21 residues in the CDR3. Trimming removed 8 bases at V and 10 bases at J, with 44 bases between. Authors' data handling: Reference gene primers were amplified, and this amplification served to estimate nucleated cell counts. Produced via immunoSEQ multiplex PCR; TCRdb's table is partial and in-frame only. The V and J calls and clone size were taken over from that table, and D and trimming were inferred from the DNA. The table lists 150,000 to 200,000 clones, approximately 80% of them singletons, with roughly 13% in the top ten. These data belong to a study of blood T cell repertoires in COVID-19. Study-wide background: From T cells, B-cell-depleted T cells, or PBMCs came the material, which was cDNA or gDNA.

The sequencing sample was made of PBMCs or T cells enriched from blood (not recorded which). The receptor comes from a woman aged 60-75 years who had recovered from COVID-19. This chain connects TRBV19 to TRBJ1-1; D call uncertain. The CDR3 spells CASSISGRGAGGGQRELGAFF. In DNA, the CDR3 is TGTGCCAGTTCTATTTCCGGCCGCGGCGCTGGCGGAGGGCAGAGAGAATTGGGAGCTTTCTTT.